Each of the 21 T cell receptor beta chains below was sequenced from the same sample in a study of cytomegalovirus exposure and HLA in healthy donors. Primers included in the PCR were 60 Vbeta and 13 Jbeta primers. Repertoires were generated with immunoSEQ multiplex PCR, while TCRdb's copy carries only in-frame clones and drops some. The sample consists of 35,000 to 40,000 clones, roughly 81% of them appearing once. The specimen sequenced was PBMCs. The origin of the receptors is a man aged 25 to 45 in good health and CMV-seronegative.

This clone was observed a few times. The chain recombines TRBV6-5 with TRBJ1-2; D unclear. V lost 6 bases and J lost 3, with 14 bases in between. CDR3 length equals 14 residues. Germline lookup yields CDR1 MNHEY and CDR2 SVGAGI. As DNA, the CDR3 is TGTGCCAGCAGCAAGCTCGGGGTGCACTATGGCTACACCTTC. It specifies CASSKLGVHYGYTF.

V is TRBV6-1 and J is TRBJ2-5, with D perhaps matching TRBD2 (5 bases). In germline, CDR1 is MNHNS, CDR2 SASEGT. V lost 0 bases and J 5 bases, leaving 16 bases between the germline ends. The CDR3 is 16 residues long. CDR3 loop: CASSEANGEGGETQYF. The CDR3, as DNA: TGTGCCAGCAGTGAAGCAAATGGTGAGGGTGGGGAGACCCAGTACTTC.

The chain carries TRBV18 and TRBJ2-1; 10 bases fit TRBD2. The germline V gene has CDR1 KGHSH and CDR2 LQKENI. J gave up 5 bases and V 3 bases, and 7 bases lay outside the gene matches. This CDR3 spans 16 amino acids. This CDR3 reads CASSPQRGGRNNEQFF. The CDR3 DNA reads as TGTGCCAGCTCACCTCAGCGGGGGGGCCGAAACAATGAGCAGTTCTTC.

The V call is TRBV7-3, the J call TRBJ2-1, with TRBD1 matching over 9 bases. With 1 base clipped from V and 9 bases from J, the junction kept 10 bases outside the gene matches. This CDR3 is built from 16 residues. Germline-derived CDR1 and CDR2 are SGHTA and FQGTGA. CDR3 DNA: TGTGCCAGCAGCTTAAGTGGCGGGACAGGGAATTGTGAGCAGTTCTTC. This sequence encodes CASSLSGGTGNCEQFF.

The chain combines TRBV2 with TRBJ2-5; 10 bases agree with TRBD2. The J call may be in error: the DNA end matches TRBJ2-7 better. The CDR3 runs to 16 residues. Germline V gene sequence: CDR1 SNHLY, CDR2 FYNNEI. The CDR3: CASRLPSSGSRGEQYF. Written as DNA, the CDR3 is TGTGCCAGCAGGCTCCCCTCTAGCGGGAGTCGAGGCGAGCAGTACTTC.

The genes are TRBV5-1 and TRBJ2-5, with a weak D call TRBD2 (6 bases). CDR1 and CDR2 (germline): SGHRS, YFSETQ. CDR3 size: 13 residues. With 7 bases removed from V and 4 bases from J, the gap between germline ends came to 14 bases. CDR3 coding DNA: TGCGCCAGCGTCGCGCAGGGAGGAGAGACCCAGTACTTC. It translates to CASVAQGGETQYF.

CDR3 in amino acids: CASRHGQGSVETQYF. CDR3 nucleotide sequence: TGTGCCAGCAGACACGGACAGGGGTCCGTCGAGACCCAGTACTTC. V usage is TRBV6-6 and J usage is TRBJ2-5; 9 bases line up with TRBD1. The CDR3 loop spans 15 amino acids. Germline CDR1 is MNHNY and CDR2 is SVGAGI (reference sequence). J was trimmed by 5 bases and V by 6 bases; bases with no gene match: 10.

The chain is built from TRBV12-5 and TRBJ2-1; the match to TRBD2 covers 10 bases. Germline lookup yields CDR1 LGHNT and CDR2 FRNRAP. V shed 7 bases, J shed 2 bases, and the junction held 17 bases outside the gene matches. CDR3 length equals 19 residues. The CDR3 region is CASATGGPRSGRAYNEQFF. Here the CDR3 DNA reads TGTGCTAGTGCAACGGGGGGGCCGAGAAGCGGGAGGGCCTACAATGAGCAGTTCTTC.

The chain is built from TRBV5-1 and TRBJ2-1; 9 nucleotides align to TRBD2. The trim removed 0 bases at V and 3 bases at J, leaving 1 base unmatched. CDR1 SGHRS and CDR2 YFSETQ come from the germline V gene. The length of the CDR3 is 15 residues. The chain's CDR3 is CASSLGGGDYNEQFF. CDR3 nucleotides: TGCGCCAGCAGCTTGGGCGGGGGGGACTACAATGAGCAGTTCTTC.

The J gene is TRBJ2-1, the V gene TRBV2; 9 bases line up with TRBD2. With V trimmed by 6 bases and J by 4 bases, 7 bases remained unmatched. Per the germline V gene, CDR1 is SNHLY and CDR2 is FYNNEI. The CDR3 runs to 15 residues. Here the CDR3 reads CASRGAAGGYNEQFF. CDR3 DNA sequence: TGTGCCAGCAGGGGGGCAGCGGGGGGTTACAATGAGCAGTTCTTC.

This chain's CDR3 is CASSPSQREQYF. In DNA form, the CDR3 reads TGTGCCAGCTCACCCAGCCAGAGGGAGCAGTACTTC. The chain joins TRBV18 to TRBJ2-7; D unclear. The CDR3 is 12 amino acids. Germline CDR1 reads KGHSH; CDR2 reads LQKENI. Trimming took 3 bases from V and 7 from J, leaving 10 bases between them.

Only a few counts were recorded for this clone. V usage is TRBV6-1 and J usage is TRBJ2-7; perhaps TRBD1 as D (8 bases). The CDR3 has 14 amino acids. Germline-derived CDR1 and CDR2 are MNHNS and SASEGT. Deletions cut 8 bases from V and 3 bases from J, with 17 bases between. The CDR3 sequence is CASFGEGQDYEQYF. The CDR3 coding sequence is TGTGCCAGCTTCGGGGAGGGACAGGACTACGAGCAGTACTTC.

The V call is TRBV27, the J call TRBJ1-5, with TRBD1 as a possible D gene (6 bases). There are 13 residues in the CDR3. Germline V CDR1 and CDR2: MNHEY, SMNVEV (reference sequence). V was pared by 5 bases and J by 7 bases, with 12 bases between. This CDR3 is CASSPGGGQPQHF. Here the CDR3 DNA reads TGTGCCAGCAGTCCCGGGGGGGGCCAGCCCCAGCATTTT.

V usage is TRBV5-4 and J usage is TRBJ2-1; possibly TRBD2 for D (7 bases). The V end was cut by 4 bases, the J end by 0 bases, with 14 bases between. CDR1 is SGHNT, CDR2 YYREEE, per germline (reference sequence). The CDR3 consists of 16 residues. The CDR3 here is CASSPGGGSSYNEQFF. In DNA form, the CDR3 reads TGTGCCAGCAGCCCGGGGGGCGGGAGCTCCTACAATGAGCAGTTCTTC. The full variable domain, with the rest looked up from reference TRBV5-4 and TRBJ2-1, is ETGVTQSPTHLIKTRGQQVTLRCSSQSGHNTVSWYQQALGQGPQFIFQYYREEENGRGNFPPRFSGLQFPNYSSELNVNALELDDSALYLCASSPGGGSSYNEQFFGPGTRLTVL.

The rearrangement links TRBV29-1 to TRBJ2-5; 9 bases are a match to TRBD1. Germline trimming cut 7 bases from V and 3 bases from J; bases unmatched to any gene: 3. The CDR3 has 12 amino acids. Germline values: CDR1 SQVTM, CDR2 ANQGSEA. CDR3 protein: CSAWTGEETQYF. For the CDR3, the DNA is TGCAGCGCATGGACAGGGGAAGAGACCCAGTACTTC.

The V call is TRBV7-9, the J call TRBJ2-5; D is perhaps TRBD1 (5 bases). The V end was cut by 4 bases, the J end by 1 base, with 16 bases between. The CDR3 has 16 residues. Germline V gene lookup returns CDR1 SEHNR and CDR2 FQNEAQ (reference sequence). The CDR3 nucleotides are TGTGCCAGCAGCTCGTATGCCGACAGAAGCCAAGAGACCCAGTACTTC. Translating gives CASSSYADRSQETQYF.

CDR3 nucleotide sequence: TGTGCCATCAGTGAGGGCCAAGCGTTTCTACGGCGGTACTTC. This codes for CAISEGQAFLRRYF. V is TRBV10-3 and J is TRBJ2-7; D remains unclear. The CDR3 runs to 14 residues. V lost 2 bases, J lost 12 bases, and 20 bases lay in between. Germline-derived CDR1 and CDR2 are ENHRY and SYGVKD.

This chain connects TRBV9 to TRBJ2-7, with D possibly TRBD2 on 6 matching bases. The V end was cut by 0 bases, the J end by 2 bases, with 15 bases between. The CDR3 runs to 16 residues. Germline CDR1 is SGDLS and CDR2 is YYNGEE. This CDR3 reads CASSVDPGRGTYEQYF. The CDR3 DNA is TGTGCCAGCAGCGTAGATCCAGGGCGGGGCACCTACGAGCAGTACTTC.

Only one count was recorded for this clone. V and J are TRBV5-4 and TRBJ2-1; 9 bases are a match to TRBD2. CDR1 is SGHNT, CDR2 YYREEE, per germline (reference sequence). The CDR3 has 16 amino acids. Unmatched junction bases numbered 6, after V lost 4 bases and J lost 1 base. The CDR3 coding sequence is TGTGCCAGCAGCGCGGGGGGGGGAGGTTCCTACAATGAGCAGTTCTTC. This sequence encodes CASSAGGGGSYNEQFF.

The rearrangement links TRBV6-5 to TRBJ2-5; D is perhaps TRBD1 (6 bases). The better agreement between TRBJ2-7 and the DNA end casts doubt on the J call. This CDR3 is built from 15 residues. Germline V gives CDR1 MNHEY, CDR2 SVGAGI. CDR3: CASSYSRTAVYEQYF. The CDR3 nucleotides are TGTGCCAGCAGTTACTCCAGGACAGCCGTCTACGAGCAGTACTTC.

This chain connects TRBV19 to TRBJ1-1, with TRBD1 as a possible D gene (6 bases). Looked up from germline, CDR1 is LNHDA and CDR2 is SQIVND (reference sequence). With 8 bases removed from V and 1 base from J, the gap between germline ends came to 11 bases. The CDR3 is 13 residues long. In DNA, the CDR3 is TGTGCCAGTGGAACAGGGCCGAACACTGAAGCTTTCTTT. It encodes CASGTGPNTEAFF. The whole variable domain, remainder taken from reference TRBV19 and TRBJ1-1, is DGGITQSPKYLFRKEGQNVTLSCEQNLNHDAMYWYRQDPGQGLRLIYYSQIVNDFQKGDIAEGYSVSREKKESFPLTVTSAQKNPTAFYLCASGTGPNTEAFFGQGTRLTVV.